A selection of T cell receptor beta chains follows, all from one sample in a study of response to subunit inactivated influenza vaccine. TCRdb reanalysed the RT-PCR reads using MiXCR and keeps one entry per CDR3 protein. The sample includes 710,000 or so distinct CDR3 sequences, 15% to 17% seen only once; the top ten take around 10%. This material consisted of PBMCs from blood, taken approximately 12 days after vaccination. All receptors derive from a man aged 50 or older who received an inactivated influenza vaccine. Both conserved end residues are part of each CDR3. D genes are given only for firm matches. Some rows have no size entry. The others give once, few or many, or a class for an expanded clone.

clone size	D gene	J gene	V gene	CDR3 DNA	CDR3 protein
few	TRBD1	TRBJ1-4	TRBV5-5	TGTGCCAGCAGCCCTACAGGGGTGTCCACTAATGAAAAACTGTTTTTT	CASSPTGVSTNEKLFF
many	NA	TRBJ2-1	TRBV11-2	TGTGCCAGCAGCTTAGATCGGCGCGGAGGGGGATTCTTC	CASSLDRRGGGFF
NA	TRBD2	TRBJ2-1	TRBV5-1	TGCGCCAGCAGCTTGTCGTGGCGGGAGGGAGAGCAGTTCTTC	CASSLSWREGEQFF
NA	TRBD1	TRBJ2-1	TRBV11-2	TGTGCCAGCAGCGAGACAGGGTATAATGAGCAGTTCTTC	CASSETGYNEQFF
few	NA	TRBJ2-1	TRBV5-1	TGCGCCAGCAGCTTGGAGGACAGGCGGGAGACCCTGGGTTACAATGAGCAGTTCTTC	CASSLEDRRETLGYNEQFF
NA	NA	TRBJ1-1	TRBV14	TGTGCCAGCAGCCATTGGGGATACACTGAAGCTTTCTTT	CASSHWGYTEAFF
few	NA	TRBJ1-4	TRBV15	TGTGCCACCAGCAGAGAGGGGGGGACTGAAAAACTGTTTTTT	CATSREGGTEKLFF
NA	TRBD1	TRBJ2-1	TRBV18	TGTGCCAGCTCACAACGGGACAGGGGGATATACAATGAGCAGTTCTTC	CASSQRDRGIYNEQFF
NA	TRBD2	TRBJ2-7	TRBV20-1	TGCAGTGCTCATAGACTAGCGGGGGACTACGAGCAGTACTTC	CSAHRLAGDYEQYF
few	NA	TRBJ1-1	TRBV3-1	TGTGCCAGCAGCCCGCGGGTCCTAACCCAGCAAGCTTTCTTT	CASSPRVLTQQAFF
few	NA	TRBJ2-7	TRBV20-1	TGCAGCGCCCAGGGACGCGCCTACGAGCAGTACTTC	CSAQGRAYEQYF
few	NA	TRBJ2-1	TRBV20-1	TGCAGTGCTAGGAGGGGGAACTCCTACAATGAGCAGTTCTTC	CSARRGNSYNEQFF
NA	TRBD1	TRBJ2-5	TRBV9	TGTGCCAGCAGCGTAGAGCCCTCAGCGACAGGGTATGAGACCCAGTACTTC	CASSVEPSATGYETQYF
few	TRBD2	TRBJ2-2	TRBV7-2	TGTGCCAGCAGCTTTACTAGCGGCTTCACCGGGGAGCTGTTTTTT	CASSFTSGFTGELFF
few	TRBD1	TRBJ1-5	TRBV10-2	TGCGCCAGCAGTGATTGGACAGGGGTTCGGGGGCCCCAGCATTTT	CASSDWTGVRGPQHF
NA	NA	TRBJ1-5	TRBV6-2/TRBV6-3	TGTGCCAGCACTTACCCTAACCCGGGGAGAAGCAATCAGCCCCAGCATTTT	CASTYPNPGRSNQPQHF
few	TRBD2	TRBJ2-7	TRBV6-2/TRBV6-3	TGTGCCAGCAGTTACGGGACTAGACCGGACCACTTC	CASSYGTRPDHF
few	TRBD1	TRBJ1-1	TRBV5-1	TGCGCCAGCAGCTCACAGGGGAGGACTGAAGCTTTCTTT	CASSSQGRTEAFF
few	NA	TRBJ1-2	TRBV6-1	TGTGCCAGCAGTGTCGGACGGAGCTATGGCTACACCTTC	CASSVGRSYGYTF
NA	TRBD1	TRBJ2-1	TRBV7-2	TGTGCCAGCAGCCTTCAGGGGGCCCCGTCGGACGAGCAGTTCTTC	CASSLQGAPSDEQFF
few	NA	TRBJ2-5	TRBV6-5	TGTGCCAGCAGTTACTCCCCGTGGAAGAAAGAGACCCAGTACTTC	CASSYSPWKKETQYF
many	NA	TRBJ1-2	TRBV6-1	TGTGCAACGATTATTCCGGGGGGGCGTGGTGGCTACACCTTC	CATIIPGGRGGYTF
few	NA	TRBJ2-5	TRBV29-1	TGCAGCGTTGAGTCGCCTGGGCTTAAGACCCAGTACTTC	CSVESPGLKTQYF
many	TRBD1	TRBJ2-2	TRBV6-2/TRBV6-3	TGTGCCAGCTGGCCGGGACAGGCCATCACCGGGGAGCTGTTTTTT	CASWPGQAITGELFF
once	NA	TRBJ1-1	TRBV20-1	TGCAGTGCTAGAGATCGCGGGGCAAACACTGAAGCTTTCTTT	CSARDRGANTEAFF
many	TRBD2	TRBJ2-1	TRBV20-1	TGCAGTGGGCCAGGACTAGCGGGCAATGAGCAGTTCTTC	CSGPGLAGNEQFF
few	NA	TRBJ2-2	TRBV12-3/TRBV12-4	TGTGCCAGCAGTCCCAGAAGTAGGGGCTCCGGGGAGCTGTTTTTT	CASSPRSRGSGELFF
few	NA	TRBJ2-7	TRBV5-4	TGTGCCAGCAGCTTTGCCCCGCAGGGCTCCTACGAGCAGTACTTC	CASSFAPQGSYEQYF
few	NA	TRBJ1-4	TRBV20-1	TGCAGTGCTAGTAACCAAAATGAAAAACTGTTTTTT	CSASNQNEKLFF
few	NA	TRBJ2-7	TRBV7-9	TGTGCCAGCAGCTCGTCCGGGAGAGAGTTATACGAGCAGTACTTC	CASSSSGRELYEQYF
NA	TRBD1	TRBJ2-7	TRBV12-3/TRBV12-4	TGTGCCAGCAGTCCCACAGGGGGCGGATCCTACGAGCAGTACTTC	CASSPTGGGSYEQYF
NA	NA	TRBJ2-2	TRBV12-3/TRBV12-4	TGTGCCAGCACCCCAGGTGGACGGGGTGCCGGGGAGCTGTTTTTT	CASTPGGRGAGELFF
few	TRBD2	TRBJ2-1	TRBV24-1	TGTGCCACCAGTGATTTGGGGGGGGTAGCAGATGAGCAGTTCTTC	CATSDLGGVADEQFF
few	NA	TRBJ2-2	TRBV19	TGTGCCAGTACCCGCAACAGGGACCCCGGGGAGCTGTTTTTT	CASTRNRDPGELFF
many	TRBD2	TRBJ2-7	TRBV20-1	TGCAGTGTGACCCGTAGCGGGAGGGGCGAGCAGTACTTC	CSVTRSGRGEQYF
NA	NA	TRBJ2-7	TRBV27	TGTGCCAGCAGTTTATCAGGGGCTACGCGACACAATGAGCAGTACTTC	CASSLSGATRHNEQYF
few	NA	TRBJ1-1	TRBV29-1	TGCAGCGTGGATCAATTGGGATCCACTGAAGCTTTCTTT	CSVDQLGSTEAFF
few	TRBD2	TRBJ2-3	TRBV28	TGTGCCAGCAGTCGACTAGCGGGAGAGGGAGATACGCAGTATTTT	CASSRLAGEGDTQYF
few	NA	TRBJ2-1	TRBV5-1	TGCGCCAGCCGCGAGGGGACCATCTCCCATGAGCAGTTCTTC	CASREGTISHEQFF
few	NA	TRBJ2-1	TRBV7-9	TGTGCCAGCAGCTTAGTGGGACATGATGAGCAGTTCTTC	CASSLVGHDEQFF